One sample yielded the 28 T cell receptor beta chains listed below, sequenced in a study of OX40 agonist ivuxolimab in advanced cancers. Sequencing used immunoSEQ multiplex PCR; TCRdb keeps in-frame clones, though not all of them. The sample comprises about 84,000 clones, 75% to 90% of which are singletons, and roughly 2.7% rests with the top ten. Sequenced material: CD4+ or CD8+ T cells sorted from blood, taken in a trial of the OX40 agonist ivuxolimab. The receptors come from an adult with an advanced solid tumor such as melanoma, head and neck, liver or kidney cancer.

This chain connects TRBV4-2 to TRBJ1-2; D is unclear. This CDR3 comprises 21 residues. Germline loops: CDR1 LGHNA, CDR2 YNFKEQ. V shed 1 base and J shed 1 base, with 28 bases lying between them. The CDR3 is CASSQGGGYGPGGPINYGYTF. The CDR3 DNA reads as TGTGCCAGCAGCCAAGGTGGAGGGTACGGACCGGGAGGGCCCATTAACTATGGCTACACCTTC.

The V call is TRBV19, the J call TRBJ1-1; no clear D. Germline values: CDR1 LNHDA, CDR2 SQIVND (reference sequence). The CDR3 runs to 15 residues. Trimming cost V 5 bases and J 1 base, with 14 bases left between them. The CDR3 spells CASSPQSEGNTEAFF. The CDR3 nucleotides read TGTGCCAGTAGTCCCCAATCAGAGGGGAACACTGAAGCTTTCTTT.

The rearrangement joins TRBV2 to TRBJ2-2; no reliable D call. The CDR3 spans 15 residues. Germline V gives CDR1 SNHLY, CDR2 FYNNEI. V lost 4 bases and J 4 bases, leaving 13 bases between the germline ends. In DNA form, the CDR3 reads TGTGCCAGCAGTGCTCTAGGCTCGTTCACCGGGGAGCTGTTTTTT. Translated, it gives CASSALGSFTGELFF.

This clone was counted between two and nine times. The chain combines TRBV11-3 with TRBJ2-3; no definite D call. CDR1 and CDR2 (germline): SGHNT, YENEEA. This CDR3 has 16 amino acids. Between the trimmed V and J ends, which lost 1 base and 4 bases, there was a span of 15 bases. CDR3 nucleotide sequence: TGTGCCAGCAGCTTAGGGCGACACGGCGTCCCAGATACGCAGTATTTT. It specifies CASSLGRHGVPDTQYF.

The chain uses TRBV29-1 and TRBJ1-1; 7 nucleotides line up with TRBD1. J lost 3 bases, V lost 7 bases, and 5 bases had no gene match. The CDR3 is 12 amino acids. The V gene's germline CDR1 is SQVTM and CDR2 ANQGSEA. The CDR3 coding sequence is TGCAGCGGTTGGGACAGCGACACTGAAGCTTTCTTT. The encoded protein is CSGWDSDTEAFF.

In its sample, this clone was seen a few times. This chain connects TRBV7-2 to TRBJ2-7; no clear D. The CDR3 runs 15 residues. Germline V gene data show CDR1 as SGHTA and CDR2 as FQGNSA. V was clipped by 1 base and J by 3 bases, with 13 bases between them. CDR3 DNA sequence: TGTGCCAGCAGCTTAGAGCTAACAGCGCTCTACGAGCAGTACTTC. Encoded protein: CASSLELTALYEQYF.

This CDR3 is CASGLVGRNTQYF. The CDR3 DNA sequence: TGTGCTAGTGGTTTGGTGGGGAGAAATACGCAGTATTTT. V and J are TRBV12-5 and TRBJ2-3, with a tentative D call TRBD2 (5 bases). Per germline, CDR1 LGHNT and CDR2 FRNRAP. The CDR3 contains 13 residues. Trimming cost V 0 bases and J 7 bases, with 8 bases left between them.

This chain connects TRBV19 to TRBJ2-5; D remains unclear. The CDR3 loop spans 12 amino acids. Looked up from germline, CDR1 is LNHDA and CDR2 is SQIVND (reference sequence). Trimming removed 3 bases at V and 4 bases at J, with 6 bases between. CDR3 sequence: CASSIFGETQYF. The CDR3 DNA reads as TGTGCCAGTAGTATCTTCGGAGAGACCCAGTACTTC.

This chain links TRBV5-1 with TRBJ2-5, with TRBD1 identical over 8 bases. Trimming took 4 bases from V and 1 from J; bases not matched to a gene: 6. In germline, CDR1 is SGHRS, CDR2 YFSETQ. The CDR3 is 15 amino acids. CDR3 DNA sequence: TGCGCCAGCAGCCCGAATACAGGGGGCCAAGAGACCCAGTACTTC. Translation gives CASSPNTGGQETQYF.

The gene calls are TRBV6-5 and TRBJ2-1; possibly TRBD1 for D (6 bases). The length of the CDR3 is 12 residues. V shed 5 bases and J shed 9 bases, with 11 bases lying between them. Germline CDR1 and CDR2: MNHEY and SVGAGI. The CDR3 sequence: CASSRGKGEQFF. Written as DNA, the CDR3 is TGTGCCAGCAGTAGGGGGAAAGGTGAGCAGTTCTTC.

CDR3 nucleotide sequence: TGTGCCAGCAGTTTAACTAGCAAGTACGAGCAGTACTTC. Translated, it gives CASSLTSKYEQYF. The genes are TRBV28 and TRBJ2-7; the D gene is possibly TRBD2 (6 bases). Trimming cost V 2 bases and J 4 bases, with 9 bases left between them. CDR1 and CDR2 from the germline V gene are MDHEN and SYDVKM. CDR3 length equals 13 residues.

This chain connects TRBV5-1 to TRBJ2-1; D unclear. In germline, CDR1 is SGHRS, CDR2 YFSETQ. The length of the CDR3 is 15 residues. Trimming took off 4 bases at V and 7 bases at J, with 18 bases between the two ends. CDR3 sequence reads: CASSTAPGAENEQFF. CDR3 coding DNA: TGCGCCAGCAGCACGGCCCCTGGCGCTGAGAATGAGCAGTTCTTC.

The chain uses TRBV11-2 and TRBJ1-3, with D hard to call. V lost 2 bases to trimming and J lost 0 bases, with 5 bases between them. The CDR3 is 14 amino acids. Germline assignment: CDR1 SGHAT and CDR2 FQNNGV. The CDR3 DNA sequence: TGTGCCAGCAGCTTAAGGACCTCTGGAAACACCATATATTTT. Amino acids: CASSLRTSGNTIYF.

The rearrangement uses TRBV15 and TRBJ2-3; D is unclear. CDR3 length: 16 residues. The ends were cut back, 3 bases at V and 4 bases at J, with 17 bases in the middle. Per germline, CDR1 LNHNV and CDR2 YYDKDF (reference sequence). The CDR3 region has the DNA TGTGCCACCAGCAGGTCCCGAGCCCCCCGTTCAGATACGCAGTATTTT. This gives the protein CATSRSRAPRSDTQYF.

This chain joins TRBV5-4 and TRBJ1-1; TRBD1 matches 7 bases. The V segment lost 1 base and the J segment 4 bases; nucleotides outside the gene matches: 4. Germline V gene data show CDR1 as SGHNT and CDR2 as YYREEE (reference sequence). This CDR3 has 14 amino acids. CDR3 sequence reads: CASSLQGGGTEAFF. CDR3 DNA sequence: TGTGCCAGCAGCTTGCAGGGGGGAGGCACTGAAGCTTTCTTT.

The chain employs TRBV5-6 and TRBJ2-7, with D possibly called TRBD1 or TRBD2 (5 bases each). In germline, CDR1 is SGHDT, CDR2 YYEEEE. The CDR3 loop spans 13 amino acids. The CDR3 region is CASSKQDPWGVPV. The CDR3 DNA follows: TGTGCCAGCAGCAAACAGGACCCTTGGGGAGTACCCGTC.

This chain links TRBV2 with TRBJ2-4, with 9 bases lining up with TRBD1. CDR1 is SNHLY, CDR2 FYNNEI, per germline. CDR3 length: 13 amino acids. J was trimmed by 7 bases and V by 9 bases; bases with no gene match: 7. CDR3 nucleotide sequence: TGTGCCAGTCGACCCGGGACAGGGAACATTCAGTACTTC. Its protein is CASRPGTGNIQYF. Looking up the rest from reference TRBV2 and TRBJ2-4 gives the full variable domain: EPEVTQTPSHQVTQMGQEVILRCVPISNHLYFYWYRQILGQKVEFLVSFYNNEISEKSEIFDDQFSVERPDGSNFTLKIRSTKLEDSAMYFCASRPGTGNIQYFGAGTRLSVL.

The chain employs TRBV6-5 and TRBJ1-2; no definite D call. V lost 0 bases and J 5 bases, leaving 7 bases between the germline ends. Germline V gene data show CDR1 as MNHEY and CDR2 as SVGAGI. The CDR3 runs to 13 residues. CDR3: CASSYSPLYGYTF. The CDR3 nucleotides read TGTGCCAGCAGTTACTCGCCACTATATGGCTACACCTTC.

The V and J genes are TRBV5-5 and TRBJ2-3; 15 nucleotides line up with TRBD2. J gave up 5 bases and V 3 bases, and 7 bases lay outside the gene matches. The CDR3 consists of 17 residues. From germline, CDR1 is SGHKS and CDR2 YYEKEE (reference sequence). This CDR3 is CASSWTSGGAPRDTQYF. The CDR3 region has the DNA TGTGCCAGCAGCTGGACTAGCGGGGGGGCCCCTCGAGATACGCAGTATTTT.

CDR3 residues: CASSGGGRDTQYF. The CDR3 nucleotides are TGTGCCAGCAGCGGAGGGGGCCGAGATACGCAGTATTTT. The chain carries TRBV7-2 and TRBJ2-3; a weak D match, TRBD1 (7 bases). Germline CDR1 and CDR2: SGHTA and FQGNSA. Trimming stripped 5 bases from V and 5 bases from J, with 11 bases between. This CDR3 is 13 amino acids long.

V usage is TRBV30 and J usage is TRBJ1-1; unclear D gene. The CDR3 has 14 amino acids. Germline V CDR1 and CDR2: GTSNPN, SVGIG (reference sequence). Deletions cut 0 bases from V and 1 base from J, with 9 bases between. CDR3 residues: CAWSVLLSNTEAFF. The CDR3 coding sequence is TGTGCCTGGAGTGTTCTTCTATCGAACACTGAAGCTTTCTTT.

The sample holds a few counts of this clone. This sequence joins TRBV25-1 and TRBJ1-4; D call uncertain. Trimming took 2 bases from V and 0 from J, leaving 13 bases between them. From germline, CDR1 is MGHDK and CDR2 SYGVNS. This CDR3 has 17 residues. The CDR3 DNA is TGTGCCAGCAGTGAAAATTCGGGGATCCCAACTAATGAAAAACTGTTTTTT. Protein: CASSENSGIPTNEKLFF.

The chain has TRBV20-1 and TRBJ1-2; D is ambiguous. Trimming took off 5 bases at V and 5 bases at J, with 9 bases between the two ends. CDR1 and CDR2 (germline): DFQATT, SNEGSKA (reference sequence). The CDR3 has 11 amino acids. CDR3 loop: CSAYAGYGYTF. The CDR3 DNA reads as TGCAGTGCTTATGCGGGTTATGGCTACACCTTC.

This chain links TRBV9 with TRBJ2-3; D might be TRBD2 (5 bases). Germline V gene data show CDR1 as SGDLS and CDR2 as YYNGEE. This CDR3 is 13 amino acids long. With 0 bases removed from V and 3 bases from J, the gap between germline ends came to 5 bases. The CDR3 coding sequence is TGTGCCAGCAGCGTAGGGACTACAGATACGCAGTATTTT. As protein: CASSVGTTDTQYF.

The chain recombines TRBV28 with TRBJ1-1; tentative D call: TRBD1 (5 bases). Germline values: CDR1 MDHEN, CDR2 SYDVKM. The CDR3 sequence is 17 residues long. Trimming removed 2 bases at V and 0 bases at J, with 16 bases between. This CDR3 is CASSLGGPASLNTEAFF. DNA of the CDR3: TGTGCCAGCAGTTTAGGGGGTCCTGCTTCACTGAACACTGAAGCTTTCTTT.

This chain connects TRBV11-2 to TRBJ2-2, with a weak D call TRBD2 (6 bases). The CDR3 is made up of 11 amino acids. The germline gives CDR1 SGHAT, CDR2 FQNNGV. V was clipped by 5 bases and J by 8 bases, with 6 bases between them. The CDR3 is CASSRGGELFF. CDR3 nucleotides: TGTGCCAGCAGCCGGGGGGGGGAGCTGTTTTTT. The full variable domain, completed using reference TRBV11-2 and TRBJ2-2, is EAGVAQSPRYKIIEKRQSVAFWCNPISGHATLYWYQQILGQGPKLLIQFQNNGVVDDSQLPKDRFSAERLKGVDSTLKIQPAKLEDSAVYLCASSRGGELFFGEGSRLTVL.

The sample holds one count of this clone. The V call is TRBV21-1, the J call TRBJ2-7. TRBV21-1 is recorded as a pseudogene. This CDR3 contains 11 residues. The DNA for the CDR3 is TGTGCCAGCAGCGAACCAAGCGAGCAGTACTTC. Translated: CASSEPSEQYF.

The gene calls are TRBV6-5 and TRBJ2-1; tentative D call: TRBD1 (6 bases). CDR3 length equals 13 residues. The V end was cut by 2 bases, the J end by 8 bases, with 10 bases between. Germline assignment: CDR1 MNHEY and CDR2 SVGAGI. The CDR3 sequence is CASSYLNRDEQFF. CDR3 sequence (DNA): TGTGCCAGCAGTTACCTCAACAGGGATGAGCAGTTCTTC.